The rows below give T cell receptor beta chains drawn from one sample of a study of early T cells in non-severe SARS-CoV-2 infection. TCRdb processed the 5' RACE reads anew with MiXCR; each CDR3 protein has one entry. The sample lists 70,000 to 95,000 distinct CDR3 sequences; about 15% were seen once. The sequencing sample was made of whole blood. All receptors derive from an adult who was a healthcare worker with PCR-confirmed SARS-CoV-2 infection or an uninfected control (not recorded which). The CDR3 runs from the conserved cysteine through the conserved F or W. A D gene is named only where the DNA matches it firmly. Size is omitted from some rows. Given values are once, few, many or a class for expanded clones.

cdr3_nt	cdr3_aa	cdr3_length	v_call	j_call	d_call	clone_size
TGTGCCAGCAGTCCACCAGACAGGGAGGGCACTGAAGCTTTCTTT	CASSPPDREGTEAFF	15	TRBV7-3	TRBJ1-1	TRBD1	-
TGTGCCAGTAGTTATCTCGCAGGGCAGTATGGCTACACCTTC	CASSYLAGQYGYTF	14	TRBV19	TRBJ1-2	-	-
TGTGCCAGCAGCCGTCCTTTAGGAGAGACCCAGTACTTC	CASSRPLGETQYF	13	TRBV11-2	TRBJ2-5	-	few
TGTGCCAGCAGCTCGCCTAACTTAGGGGGGGCCGCAGATACGCAGTATTTT	CASSSPNLGGAADTQYF	17	TRBV5-4	TRBJ2-3	-	many
TGTGCCAGCAGACGACAACACGGGGGGACTGAAGCTTTCTTT	CASRRQHGGTEAFF	14	TRBV14	TRBJ1-1	-	few
TGTGCCAGCAGCTGGCGGGGGTTTGATGAGCAGTTCTTC	CASSWRGFDEQFF	13	TRBV6-2/TRBV6-3	TRBJ2-1	TRBD2	few
TGTGCCTGGAGTAAATCAGGGGGAATGAACACTGAAGCTTTCTTT	CAWSKSGGMNTEAFF	15	TRBV30	TRBJ1-1	TRBD1	few
TGTGCCAGCAGCTTTTTCTCGGGACAGCCAAACACTGAAGCTTTCTTT	CASSFFSGQPNTEAFF	16	TRBV7-9	TRBJ1-1	TRBD1	-
TGCGCCAGCAGCCAACAGACCGGGGAGCTGTTTTTT	CASSQQTGELFF	12	TRBV10-1	TRBJ2-2	-	few
TGCGCCAGCAGCTTGGACAGGGCGGACACTGAAGCTTTCTTT	CASSLDRADTEAFF	14	TRBV5-1	TRBJ1-1	-	-
TGTGCCAGCAGCTTGGAGGGGTTACAGACCCAGTACTTC	CASSLEGLQTQYF	13	TRBV5-4	TRBJ2-5	-	many
TGTGCCAGCGGAAGGACAGGGGCCGGAAACACCATATATTTT	CASGRTGAGNTIYF	14	TRBV12-3/TRBV12-4	TRBJ1-3	TRBD1	few
TGTGCCAGCAGCTTGTCGATTCTAGCGGGGTTAGATACGCAGTATTTT	CASSLSILAGLDTQYF	16	TRBV7-6	TRBJ2-3	TRBD2	few
TGTGCCAGCAGGACCCAGGGGGTGGGCGAGGAAAAACTGTTTTTT	CASRTQGVGEEKLFF	15	TRBV6-6	TRBJ1-4	TRBD1	-
TGTGCCAGCAGCCACGGGACTACGGGAATAGAGACCCAGTACTTC	CASSHGTTGIETQYF	15	TRBV27	TRBJ2-5	TRBD2	-
TGTGCCAGTAGGTACAGCGGGACCTATGGCTACACCTTC	CASRYSGTYGYTF	13	TRBV19	TRBJ1-2	-	many
TGTGCCAGCCGAGCACTAAGTGGCTACACCTTC	CASRALSGYTF	11	TRBV6-5	TRBJ1-2	-	many
TGCGCCAGCAGCCAAGGGGAGATAAAGGCAGGGAGGCTGTTTTTT	CASSQGEIKAGRLFF	15	TRBV4-1	TRBJ1-4	-	few
TGTGCCATCAGTGTTGCGATAGGGTCAGATACGCAGTATTTT	CAISVAIGSDTQYF	14	TRBV10-3	TRBJ2-3	-	many